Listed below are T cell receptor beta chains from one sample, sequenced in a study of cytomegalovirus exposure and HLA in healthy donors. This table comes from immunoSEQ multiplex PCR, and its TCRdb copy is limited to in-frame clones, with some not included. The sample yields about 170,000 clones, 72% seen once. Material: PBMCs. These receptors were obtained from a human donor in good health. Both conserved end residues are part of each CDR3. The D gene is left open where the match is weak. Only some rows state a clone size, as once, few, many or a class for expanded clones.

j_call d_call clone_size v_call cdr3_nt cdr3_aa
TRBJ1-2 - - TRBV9 TGTGCCAGCAGCGACGACCTCGCTTGGGGCGGTGGCTACACCTTC CASSDDLAWGGGYTF
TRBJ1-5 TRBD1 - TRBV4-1 TGCGCCAGCAGCCTAGAGGGGGCTGATCAGCCCCAGCATTTT CASSLEGADQPQHF
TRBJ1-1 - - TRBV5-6 TGTGCCAGCAGCTCCGGGACTCGGCGGGGGGAAGCTTTCTTT CASSSGTRRGEAFF
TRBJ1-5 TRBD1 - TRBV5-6 TGTGCCAGCAGCTATTACCGGGACAGGGCAATTAGCAATCAGCCCCAGCATTTT CASSYYRDRAISNQPQHF
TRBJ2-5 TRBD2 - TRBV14 TGTGCCAGCAGCCAAGATTGGACTAGCGGGAGGGAGACCCAGTACTTC CASSQDWTSGRETQYF
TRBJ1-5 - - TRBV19 TGTGCCAGTAGCGACAGTACTTATCAGCCCCAGCATTTT CASSDSTYQPQHF
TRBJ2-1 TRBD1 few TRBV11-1 TGTGCCAGCAGCGACCGACAGGGGAGCTCCTACAATGAGCAGTTCTTC CASSDRQGSSYNEQFF
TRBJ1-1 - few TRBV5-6 TGTGCCAGCAGGGGGCGGAGGAACACTGAAGCTTTCTTT CASRGRRNTEAFF
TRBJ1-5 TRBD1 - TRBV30 TGTGCCTGGAGTGCATTTTCCGGGACAGTTAGAGATCAGCCCCAGCATTTT CAWSAFSGTVRDQPQHF
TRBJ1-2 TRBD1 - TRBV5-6 TGTGCCAGCAGCCCGGACAGGCATTATGGCTACACCTTC CASSPDRHYGYTF
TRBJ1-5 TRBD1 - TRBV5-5 TGTGCCAGCAGGCCCGGGACAGGGGGTCCTTATAGCAATCAGCCCCAGCATTTT CASRPGTGGPYSNQPQHF
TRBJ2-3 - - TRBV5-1 TGCGCCAGCAGCTTGGAGTCGTATGAGGGAACAGATACGCAGTATTTT CASSLESYEGTDTQYF
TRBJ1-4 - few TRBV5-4 TGTGCCAGCAGCGTATATAGTAATGAAAAACTGTTTTTT CASSVYSNEKLFF
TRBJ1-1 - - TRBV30 TGTGCCGGGATGAGGAGGGGCGTCACTGAAGCTTTCTTT CAGMRRGVTEAFF
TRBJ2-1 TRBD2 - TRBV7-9 TGTGCCAGCAGCTTAGACTCGGGGGGGCCGAATGAGCAGTTCTTC CASSLDSGGPNEQFF
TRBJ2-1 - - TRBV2 TGTGCCAGCAGTGCACCCGGTGAGCAGTTCTTC CASSAPGEQFF
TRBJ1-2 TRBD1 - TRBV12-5 TGTGCTAGTGGTTTGCCCCAGGGGGCCGCCTATGGCTACACCTTC CASGLPQGAAYGYTF
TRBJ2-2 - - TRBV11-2 TGTGCCAGCAGCTTAGCGGCCGGGGAGCTGTTTTTT CASSLAAGELFF
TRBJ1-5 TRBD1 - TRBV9 TGTGCCAGCAGCGTAGAGGGGGCACGCAATCAGCCCCAGCATTTT CASSVEGARNQPQHF
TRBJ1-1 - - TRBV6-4 TGTGCCAGCAGTTCAGGGTTGGGCACTGAAGCTTTCTTT CASSSGLGTEAFF
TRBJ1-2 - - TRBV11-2 TGTGCCAGCAGCTTAGGACAGGTCTATGGCTACACCTTC CASSLGQVYGYTF
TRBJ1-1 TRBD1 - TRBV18 TGTGCCAGCTCACCAAGGGACAGGAACACTGAAGCTTTCTTT CASSPRDRNTEAFF
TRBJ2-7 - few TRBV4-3 TGCGCCAGCAGCCGGATCAGGGGAGTTGACGAGCAGTACTTC CASSRIRGVDEQYF
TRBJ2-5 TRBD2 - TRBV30 TGTGCCTGGAGTGTACTAGCGGGGGTTTCAGGGGAGACCCAGTACTTC CAWSVLAGVSGETQYF
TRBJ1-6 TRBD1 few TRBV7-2 TGTGCCAGCAGCTTAGGGACAGGTTTGGAATCACCCCTCCACTTT CASSLGTGLESPLHF
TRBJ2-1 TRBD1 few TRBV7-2 TGTGCCAGCAGCTTATCGGGACAGGGAATGCAGTTCTTC CASSLSGQGMQFF
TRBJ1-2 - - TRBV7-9 TGTGCCAGCAGCTTTACAGGGATTGATGGCTACACCTTC CASSFTGIDGYTF
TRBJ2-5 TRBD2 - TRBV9 TGTGCCAGCAACCTCGGGGAGGGTGAGACCCAGTACTTC CASNLGEGETQYF
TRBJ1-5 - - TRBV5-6 TGTGCCAGCAGCTTCTGGGGGGGCTCCCCCAATCAGCCCCAGCATTTT CASSFWGGSPNQPQHF
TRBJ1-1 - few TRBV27 TGTGCCAGCAGTTTATGGGGGGGTATGAACACTGAAGCTTTCTTT CASSLWGGMNTEAFF
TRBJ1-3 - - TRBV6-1 TGTGCCAGCAGTGGATCCGGGTTAGGAAACACCATATATTTT CASSGSGLGNTIYF
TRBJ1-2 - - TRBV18 TGTGCCAGCTCACCGGAGGGGTATGGCTACACCTTC CASSPEGYGYTF
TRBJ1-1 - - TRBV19 TGTGCCAGTGGACAACTCACTGAAGCTTTCTTT CASGQLTEAFF
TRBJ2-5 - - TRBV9 TGTGCCAGCAGCGTAGGGACTATTCCCGGGGAGACCCAGTACTTC CASSVGTIPGETQYF
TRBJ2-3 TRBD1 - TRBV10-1 TGCGCCAGCAGTCCAACCCCGGGACAGGGGAGCACAGATACGCAGTATTTT CASSPTPGQGSTDTQYF
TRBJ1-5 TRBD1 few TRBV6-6 TGTGCCAGCACGGGGGACAGGGCAGGACAGCCCCAGCATTTT CASTGDRAGQPQHF
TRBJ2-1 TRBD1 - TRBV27 TGTGCCAGCAGTTTGGGGCAGGGGGCCTACAATGAGCAGTTCTTC CASSLGQGAYNEQFF
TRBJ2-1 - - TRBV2 TGTGCCAGCAGTGAAACCGCCTACTACAATGAGCAGTTCTTC CASSETAYYNEQFF
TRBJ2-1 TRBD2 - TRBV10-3 TGTGCCATCAGTGAGCTAGCGGGGGGCTTGAGCTCCTACAATGAGCAGTTCTTC CAISELAGGLSSYNEQFF
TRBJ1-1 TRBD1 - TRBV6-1 TGTGCCAGCAGGAGGGATGGACAGGGAAACACTGAAGCTTTCTTT CASRRDGQGNTEAFF
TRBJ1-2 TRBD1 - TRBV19 TGTGCCAGCAACGATGGGACAGGCGAGTCCTATGGCTACACCTTC CASNDGTGESYGYTF
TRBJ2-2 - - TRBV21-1 TGTGCCAGCAGCAAAGCGGGGAGAGATGCTACCGGGGAGCTGTTTTTT CASSKAGRDATGELFF
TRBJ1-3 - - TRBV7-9 TGTGCCATCGGACGGCCGGGGGGAGACACCATATATTTT CAIGRPGGDTIYF
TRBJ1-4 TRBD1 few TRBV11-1 TGTGCCAGCAGCGGATTGACAGGGGGAGGCGAAAAACTGTTTTTT CASSGLTGGGEKLFF
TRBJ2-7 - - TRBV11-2 TGCGCCAGCAAGAAAGACAGGAGCTCCTACGAGCAGTACTTC CASKKDRSSYEQYF
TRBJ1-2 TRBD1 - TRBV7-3 TGTGCCAGCAGCTTAGCCGGACAGGCGGGCTACACCTTC CASSLAGQAGYTF
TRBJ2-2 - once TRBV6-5 TGTGCCAGCAGTTACACCCCAGGGATCGCCGGGGAGCTGTTTTTT CASSYTPGIAGELFF
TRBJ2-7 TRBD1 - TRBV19 TGTGCCAGTAGTATTCTTGGACAGGCCTACGAGCAGTACTTC CASSILGQAYEQYF
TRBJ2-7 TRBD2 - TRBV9 TGTGCCAGCAGCGTAAGCGGGGATTACTACGAGCAGTACTTC CASSVSGDYYEQYF
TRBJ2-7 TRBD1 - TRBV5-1 TGCGCCAGCAGCTTGGGAACAGGGGTCTACGAGCAGTACTTC CASSLGTGVYEQYF
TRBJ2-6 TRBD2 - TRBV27 TGTGCCAGCAGTTTCTCCGGGAGGAACTCTGGGGCCAACGTCCTGACTTTC CASSFSGRNSGANVLTF
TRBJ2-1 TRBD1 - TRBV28 TGTGCCAGCAGTTTACCCGACAGGGGAAACCCCAATGAGCAGTTCTTC CASSLPDRGNPNEQFF
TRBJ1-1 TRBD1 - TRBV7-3 TGTGCCAGCAGTTTAAGGACAGGGCTTCGGAACACTGAAGCTTTCTTT CASSLRTGLRNTEAFF
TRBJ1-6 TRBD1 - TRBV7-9 TGTGCCAGCAGCTTAGGATCAGGGGGAGGTAAATCACCCCTCCACTTT CASSLGSGGGKSPLHF
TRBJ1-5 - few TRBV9 TGTGCCAGCAGCGCTCTGGGGCAGGCCAATCAGCCCCAGCATTTT CASSALGQANQPQHF
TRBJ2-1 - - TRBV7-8 TGTGCCAGCAGCTTAGGGTCGGTATACAATGAGCAGTTCTTC CASSLGSVYNEQFF
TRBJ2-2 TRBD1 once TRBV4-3 TGCGCCAGCAGCCATGAGGGACAGGACTACACCGGGGAGCTGTTTTTT CASSHEGQDYTGELFF
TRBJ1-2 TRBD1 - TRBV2 TGTGCCAGCAGTGAAACGGGGACAGGCCATTACACCTTC CASSETGTGHYTF
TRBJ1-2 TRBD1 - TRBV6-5 TGTGCCAGCAGGCAGGACAGGCGCAACAACTATGGCTACACCTTC CASRQDRRNNYGYTF
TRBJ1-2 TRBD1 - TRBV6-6 TGTGCCAGTCAGACAGGGGATGGCTACACCTTC CASQTGDGYTF